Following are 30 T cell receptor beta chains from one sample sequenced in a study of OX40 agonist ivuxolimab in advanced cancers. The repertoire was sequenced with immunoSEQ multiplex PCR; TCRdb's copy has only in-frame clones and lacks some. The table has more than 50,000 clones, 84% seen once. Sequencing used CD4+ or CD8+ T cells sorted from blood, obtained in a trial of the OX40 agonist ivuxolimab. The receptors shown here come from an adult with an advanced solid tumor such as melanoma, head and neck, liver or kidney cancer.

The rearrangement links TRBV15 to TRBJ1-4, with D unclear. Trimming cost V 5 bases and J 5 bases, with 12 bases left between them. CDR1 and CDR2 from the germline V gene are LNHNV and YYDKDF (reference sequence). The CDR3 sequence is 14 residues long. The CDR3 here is CATSLGRWNEKLFF. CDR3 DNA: TGTGCCACCAGCCTCGGACGGTGGAATGAAAAACTGTTTTTT.

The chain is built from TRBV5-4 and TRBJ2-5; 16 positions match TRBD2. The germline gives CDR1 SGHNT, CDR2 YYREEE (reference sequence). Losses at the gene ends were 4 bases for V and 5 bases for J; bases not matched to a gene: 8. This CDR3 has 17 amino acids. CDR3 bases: TGTGCCAGCAGCGGGGGACTAGCGGGAGGGGAGGATGAGACCCAGTACTTC. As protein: CASSGGLAGGEDETQYF.

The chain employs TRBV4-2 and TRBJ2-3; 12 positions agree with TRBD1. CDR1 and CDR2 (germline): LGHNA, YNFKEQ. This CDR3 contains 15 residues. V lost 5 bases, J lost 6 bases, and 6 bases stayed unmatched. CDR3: CASSLGQGAWDTQYF. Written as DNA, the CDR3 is TGTGCCAGCAGCTTGGGACAGGGGGCGTGGGATACGCAGTATTTT.

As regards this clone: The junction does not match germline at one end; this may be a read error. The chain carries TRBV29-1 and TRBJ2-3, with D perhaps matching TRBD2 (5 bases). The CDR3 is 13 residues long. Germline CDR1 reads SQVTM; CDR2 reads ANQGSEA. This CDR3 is CSFEGLGTDTQYF. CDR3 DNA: TGCAGCTTTGAGGGCCTAGGGACAGATACGCAGTATTTT.

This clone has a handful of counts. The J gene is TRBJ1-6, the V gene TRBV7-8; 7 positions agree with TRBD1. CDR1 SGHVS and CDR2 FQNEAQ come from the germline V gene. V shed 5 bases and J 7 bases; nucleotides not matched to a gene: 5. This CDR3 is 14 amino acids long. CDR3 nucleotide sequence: TGTGCCAGCAGCGTCACAGGGGTGAATTCACCCCTCCACTTT. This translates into CASSVTGVNSPLHF.

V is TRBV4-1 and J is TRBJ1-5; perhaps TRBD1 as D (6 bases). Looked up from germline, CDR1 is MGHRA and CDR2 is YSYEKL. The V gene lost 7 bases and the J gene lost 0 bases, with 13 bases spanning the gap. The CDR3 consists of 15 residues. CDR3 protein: CASTGQFNSNQPQHF. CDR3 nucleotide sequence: TGCGCCAGCACTGGACAGTTTAATAGCAATCAGCCCCAGCATTTT.

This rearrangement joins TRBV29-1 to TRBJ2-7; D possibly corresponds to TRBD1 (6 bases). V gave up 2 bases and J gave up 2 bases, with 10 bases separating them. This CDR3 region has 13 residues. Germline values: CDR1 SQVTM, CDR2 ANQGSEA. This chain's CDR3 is CSVEQGTTYEQYF. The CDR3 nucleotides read TGCAGCGTTGAACAGGGGACCACCTACGAGCAGTACTTC.

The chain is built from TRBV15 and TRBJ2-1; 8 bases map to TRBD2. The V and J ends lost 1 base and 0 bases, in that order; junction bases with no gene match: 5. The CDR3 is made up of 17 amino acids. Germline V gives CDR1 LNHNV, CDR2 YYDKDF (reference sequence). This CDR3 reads CATSRGISGSSYNEQFF. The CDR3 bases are TGTGCCACCAGCAGAGGCATAAGCGGGAGCTCCTACAATGAGCAGTTCTTC.

CDR3 sequence (DNA): TGTGCCAGCGAACCTTCGACAGGGGGCAAGTACGAGCAGTACTTC. It specifies CASEPSTGGKYEQYF. The chain employs TRBV28 and TRBJ2-7; TRBD1 agrees at 10 bases. CDR1 and CDR2 (germline): MDHEN, SYDVKM. Unmatched junction bases numbered 11, after V lost 8 bases and J lost 4 bases. This CDR3 has 15 amino acids.

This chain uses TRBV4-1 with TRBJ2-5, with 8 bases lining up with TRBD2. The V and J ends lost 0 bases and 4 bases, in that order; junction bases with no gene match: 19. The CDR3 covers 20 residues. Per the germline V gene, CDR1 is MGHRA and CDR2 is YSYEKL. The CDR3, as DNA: TGCGCCAGCAGCCAAGACGGAATCCGAACCAGCGGGGGCGGTGGAGAGACCCAGTACTTC. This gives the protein CASSQDGIRTSGGGGETQYF.

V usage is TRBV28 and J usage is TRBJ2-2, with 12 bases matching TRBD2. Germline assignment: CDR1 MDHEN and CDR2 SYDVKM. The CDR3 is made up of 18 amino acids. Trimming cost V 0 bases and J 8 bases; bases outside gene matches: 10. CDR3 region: CASSLWHASGRVAGELFF. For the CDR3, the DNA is TGTGCCAGCAGTTTATGGCACGCTAGCGGGAGGGTAGCGGGGGAGCTGTTTTTT. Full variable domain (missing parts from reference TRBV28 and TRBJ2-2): DVKVTQSSRYLVKRTGEKVFLECVQDMDHENMFWYRQDPGLGLRLIYFSYDVKMKEKGDIPEGYSVSREKKERFSLILESASTNQTSMYLCASSLWHASGRVAGELFFGEGSRLTVL.

The CDR3 here is CASSELRARAQPQHF. As DNA, the CDR3 is TGTGCCAGCAGTGAACTCAGGGCTCGGGCTCAGCCCCAGCATTTT. The chain links TRBV6-1 to TRBJ1-5; possible D gene TRBD1, 5 bases. This CDR3 contains 15 residues. The V end lost 2 bases, the J end lost 6 bases, and 14 bases lay between the germline ends. Germline values: CDR1 MNHNS, CDR2 SASEGT.

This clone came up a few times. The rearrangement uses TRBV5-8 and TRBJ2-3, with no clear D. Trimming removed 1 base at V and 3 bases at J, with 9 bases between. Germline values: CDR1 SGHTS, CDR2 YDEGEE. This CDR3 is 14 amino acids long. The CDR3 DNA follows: TGTGCCAGCAGCTTGAGGTGGGGAACAGATACGCAGTATTTT. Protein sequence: CASSLRWGTDTQYF.

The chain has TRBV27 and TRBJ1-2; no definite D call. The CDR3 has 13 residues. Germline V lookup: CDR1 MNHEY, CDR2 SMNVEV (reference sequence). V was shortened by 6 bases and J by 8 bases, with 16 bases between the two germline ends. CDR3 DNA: TGTGCCAGCAGCCCTCCCAACCTTCGGGGCTACACCTTC. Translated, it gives CASSPPNLRGYTF.

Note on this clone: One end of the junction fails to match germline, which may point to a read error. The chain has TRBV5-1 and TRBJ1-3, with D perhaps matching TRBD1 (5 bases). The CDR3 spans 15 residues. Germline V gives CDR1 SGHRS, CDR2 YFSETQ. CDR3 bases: TGCGCCGGCAGCTTGCGGCAGGGTTCCGGAAACACCATATATTTT. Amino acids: CAGSLRQGSGNTIYF. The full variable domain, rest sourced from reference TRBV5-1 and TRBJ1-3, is KAGVTQTPRYLIKTRGQQVTLSCSPISGHRSVSWYQQTPGQGLQFLFEYFSETQRNKGNFPGRFSGRQFSNSRSEMNVSTLELGDSALYLCAGSLRQGSGNTIYFGEGSWLTVV.

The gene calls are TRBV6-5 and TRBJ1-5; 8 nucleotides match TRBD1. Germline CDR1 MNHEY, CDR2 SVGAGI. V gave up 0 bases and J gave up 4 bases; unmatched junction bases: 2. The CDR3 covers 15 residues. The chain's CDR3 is CASSYSGQGNQPQHF. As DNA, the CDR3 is TGTGCCAGCAGTTACTCCGGACAGGGAAATCAGCCCCAGCATTTT.

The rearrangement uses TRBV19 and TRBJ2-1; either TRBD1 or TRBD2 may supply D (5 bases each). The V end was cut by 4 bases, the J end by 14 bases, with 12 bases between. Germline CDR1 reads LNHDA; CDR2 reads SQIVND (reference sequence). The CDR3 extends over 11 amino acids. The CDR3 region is CASSTGAEEFF. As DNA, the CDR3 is TGTGCCAGTAGTACCGGGGCGGAAGAGTTCTTC.

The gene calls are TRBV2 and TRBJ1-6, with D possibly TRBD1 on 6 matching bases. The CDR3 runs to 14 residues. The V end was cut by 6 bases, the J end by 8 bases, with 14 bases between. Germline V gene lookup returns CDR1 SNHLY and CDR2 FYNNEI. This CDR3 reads CASSGRAGDSPLHF. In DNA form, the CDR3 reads TGTGCCAGCAGCGGAAGGGCAGGGGATTCACCCCTCCACTTT. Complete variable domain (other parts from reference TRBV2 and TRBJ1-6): EPEVTQTPSHQVTQMGQEVILRCVPISNHLYFYWYRQILGQKVEFLVSFYNNEISEKSEIFDDQFSVERPDGSNFTLKIRSTKLEDSAMYFCASSGRAGDSPLHFGNGTRLTVT.

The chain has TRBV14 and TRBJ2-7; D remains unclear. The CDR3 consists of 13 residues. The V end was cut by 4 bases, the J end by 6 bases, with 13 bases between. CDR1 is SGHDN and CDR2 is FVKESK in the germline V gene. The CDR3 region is CASSLSPVGEQYF. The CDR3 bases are TGTGCCAGCAGCCTCTCGCCGGTGGGCGAGCAGTACTTC.

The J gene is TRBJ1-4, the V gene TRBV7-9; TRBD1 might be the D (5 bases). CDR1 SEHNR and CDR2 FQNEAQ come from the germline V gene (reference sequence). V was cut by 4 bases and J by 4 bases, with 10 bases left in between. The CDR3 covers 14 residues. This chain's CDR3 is CASSSGRINEKLFF. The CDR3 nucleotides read TGTGCCAGCAGCTCGGGACGGATTAATGAAAAACTGTTTTTT.

This CDR3 is CASSPGRMNTEAFF. The CDR3 coding sequence is TGTGCCAGCAGCCCCGGACGGATGAACACTGAAGCTTTCTTT. The V call is TRBV7-6, the J call TRBJ1-1, with D unclear. V was clipped by 5 bases and J by 0 bases, with 10 bases between them. The CDR3 totals 14 residues. The germline V gene has CDR1 SGHVS and CDR2 FNYEAQ.

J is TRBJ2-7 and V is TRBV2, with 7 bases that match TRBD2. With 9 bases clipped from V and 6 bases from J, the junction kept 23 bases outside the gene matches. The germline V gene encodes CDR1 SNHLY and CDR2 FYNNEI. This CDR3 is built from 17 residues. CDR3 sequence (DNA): TGTGCCAGTAGCCCCCGGGGCGGAGCGGGGCGTTCTGGCGAGCAGTACTTC. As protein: CASSPRGGAGRSGEQYF.

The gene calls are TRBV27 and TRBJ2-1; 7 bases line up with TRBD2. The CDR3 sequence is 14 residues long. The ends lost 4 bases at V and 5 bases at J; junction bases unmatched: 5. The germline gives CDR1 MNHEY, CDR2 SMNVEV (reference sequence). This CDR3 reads CASSSGLQNNEQFF. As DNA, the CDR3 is TGTGCCAGCAGTTCGGGACTACAGAACAATGAGCAGTTCTTC.

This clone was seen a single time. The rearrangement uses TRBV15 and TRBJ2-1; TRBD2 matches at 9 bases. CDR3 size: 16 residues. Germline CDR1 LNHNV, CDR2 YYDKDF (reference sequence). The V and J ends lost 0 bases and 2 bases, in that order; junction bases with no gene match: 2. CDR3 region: CATSRESSGTYNEQFF. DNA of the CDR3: TGTGCCACCAGCAGAGAATCTAGCGGGACCTACAATGAGCAGTTCTTC.

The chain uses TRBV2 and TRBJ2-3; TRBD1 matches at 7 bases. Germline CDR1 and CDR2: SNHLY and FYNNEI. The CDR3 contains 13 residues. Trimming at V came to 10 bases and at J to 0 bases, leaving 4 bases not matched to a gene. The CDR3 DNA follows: TGTGCCAACTCGGGACAGAGCACAGATACGCAGTATTTT. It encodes CANSGQSTDTQYF.

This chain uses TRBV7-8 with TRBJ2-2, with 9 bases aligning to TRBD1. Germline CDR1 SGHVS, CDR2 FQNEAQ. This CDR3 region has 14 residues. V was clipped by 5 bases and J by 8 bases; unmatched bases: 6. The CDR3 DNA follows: TGTGCCAGCAGCCCAAGGACAGGGGCTGGGGAGCTGTTTTTT. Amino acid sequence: CASSPRTGAGELFF.

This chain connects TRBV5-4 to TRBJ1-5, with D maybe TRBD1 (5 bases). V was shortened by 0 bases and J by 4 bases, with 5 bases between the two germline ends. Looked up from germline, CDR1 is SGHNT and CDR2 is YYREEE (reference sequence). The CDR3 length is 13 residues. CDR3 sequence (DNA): TGTGCCAGCAGCTTGGGACAGAATCAGCCCCAGCATTTT. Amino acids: CASSLGQNQPQHF.

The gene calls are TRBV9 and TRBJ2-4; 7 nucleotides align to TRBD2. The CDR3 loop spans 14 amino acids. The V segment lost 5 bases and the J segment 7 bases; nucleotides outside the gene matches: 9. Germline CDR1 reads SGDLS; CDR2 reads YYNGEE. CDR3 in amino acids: CASSRSGGPNIQYF. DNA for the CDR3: TGTGCCAGCAGTCGTTCGGGGGGTCCGAACATTCAGTACTTC.

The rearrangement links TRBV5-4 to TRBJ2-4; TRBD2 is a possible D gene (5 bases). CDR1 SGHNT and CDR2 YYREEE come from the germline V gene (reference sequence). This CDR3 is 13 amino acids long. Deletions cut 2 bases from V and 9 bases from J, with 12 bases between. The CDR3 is CASSFGGEGIQYF. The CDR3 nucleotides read TGTGCCAGCAGCTTCGGCGGCGAGGGCATTCAGTACTTC.

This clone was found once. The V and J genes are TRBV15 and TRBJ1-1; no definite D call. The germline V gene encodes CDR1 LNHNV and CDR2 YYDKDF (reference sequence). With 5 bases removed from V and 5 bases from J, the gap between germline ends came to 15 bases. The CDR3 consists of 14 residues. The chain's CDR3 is CATSGPSPRTEAFF. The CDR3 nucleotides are TGTGCCACCAGCGGGCCTTCCCCCCGAACTGAAGCTTTCTTT.